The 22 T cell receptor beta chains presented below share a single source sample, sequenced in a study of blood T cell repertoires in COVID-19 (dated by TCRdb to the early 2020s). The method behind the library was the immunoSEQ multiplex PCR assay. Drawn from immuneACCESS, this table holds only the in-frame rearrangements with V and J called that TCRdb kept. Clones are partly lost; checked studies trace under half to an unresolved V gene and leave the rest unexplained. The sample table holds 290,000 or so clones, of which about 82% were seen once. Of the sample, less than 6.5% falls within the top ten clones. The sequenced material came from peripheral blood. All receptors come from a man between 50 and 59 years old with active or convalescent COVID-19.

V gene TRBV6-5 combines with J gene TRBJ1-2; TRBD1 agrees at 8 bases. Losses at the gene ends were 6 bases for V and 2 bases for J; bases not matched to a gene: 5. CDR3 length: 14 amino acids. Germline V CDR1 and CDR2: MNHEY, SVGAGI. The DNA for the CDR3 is TGTGCCAGCAGAGCTGGACAGGGAAACTATGGCTACACCTTC. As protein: CASRAGQGNYGYTF.

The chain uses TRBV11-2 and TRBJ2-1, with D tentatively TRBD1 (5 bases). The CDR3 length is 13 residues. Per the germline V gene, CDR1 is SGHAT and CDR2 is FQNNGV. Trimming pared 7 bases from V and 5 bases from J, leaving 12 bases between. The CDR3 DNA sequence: TGTGCCAGCAACGTGGGGCCAAACAATGAGCAGTTCTTC. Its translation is CASNVGPNNEQFF. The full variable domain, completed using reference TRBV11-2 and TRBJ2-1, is EAGVAQSPRYKIIEKRQSVAFWCNPISGHATLYWYQQILGQGPKLLIQFQNNGVVDDSQLPKDRFSAERLKGVDSTLKIQPAKLEDSAVYLCASNVGPNNEQFFGPGTRLTVL.

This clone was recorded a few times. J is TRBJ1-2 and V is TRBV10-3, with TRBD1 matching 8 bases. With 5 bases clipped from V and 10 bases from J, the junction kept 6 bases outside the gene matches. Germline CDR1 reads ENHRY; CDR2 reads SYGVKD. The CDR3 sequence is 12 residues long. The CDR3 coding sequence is TGTGCCATCAGTTTTGACAGGGGTGACTACACCTTC. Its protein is CAISFDRGDYTF.

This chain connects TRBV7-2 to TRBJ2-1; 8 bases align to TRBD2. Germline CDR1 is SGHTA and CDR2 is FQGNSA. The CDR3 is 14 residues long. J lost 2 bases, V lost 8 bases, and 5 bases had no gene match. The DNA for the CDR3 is TGTGCCAGCTTAGCGGGAAGGGCCTACAATGAGCAGTTCTTC. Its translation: CASLAGRAYNEQFF.

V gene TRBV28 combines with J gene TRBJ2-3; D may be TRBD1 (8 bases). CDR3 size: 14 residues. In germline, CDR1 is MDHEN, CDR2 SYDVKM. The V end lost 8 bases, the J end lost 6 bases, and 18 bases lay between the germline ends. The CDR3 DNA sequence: TGTGCCAGCGCTACAGGGGGGGCACGGGATACGCAGTATTTT. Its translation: CASATGGARDTQYF.

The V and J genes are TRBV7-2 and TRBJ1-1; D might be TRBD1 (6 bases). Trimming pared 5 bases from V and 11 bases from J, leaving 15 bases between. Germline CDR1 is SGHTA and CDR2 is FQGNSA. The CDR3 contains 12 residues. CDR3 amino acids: CASSAGALGAFF. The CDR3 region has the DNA TGTGCCAGCAGCGCAGGGGCCCTGGGGGCTTTCTTT.

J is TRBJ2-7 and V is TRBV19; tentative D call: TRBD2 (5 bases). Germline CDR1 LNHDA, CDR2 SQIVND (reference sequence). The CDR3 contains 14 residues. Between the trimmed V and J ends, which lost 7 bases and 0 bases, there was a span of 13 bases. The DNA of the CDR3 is TGTGCCAGTAAGGTCCAGCGGAGCTCCTACGAGCAGTACTTC. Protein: CASKVQRSSYEQYF.

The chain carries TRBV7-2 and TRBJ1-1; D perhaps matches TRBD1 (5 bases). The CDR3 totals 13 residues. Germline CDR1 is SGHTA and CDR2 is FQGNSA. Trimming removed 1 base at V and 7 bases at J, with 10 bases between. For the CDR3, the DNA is TGTGCCAGCAGCTTAGAACAGGCCCTTGAAGCTTTCTTT. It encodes CASSLEQALEAFF. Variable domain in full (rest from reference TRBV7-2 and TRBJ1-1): GAGVSQSPSNKVTEKGKDVELRCDPISGHTALYWYRQSLGQGLEFLIYFQGNSAPDKSGLPSDRFSAERTGGSVSTLTIQRTQQEDSAVYLCASSLEQALEAFFGQGTRLTVV.

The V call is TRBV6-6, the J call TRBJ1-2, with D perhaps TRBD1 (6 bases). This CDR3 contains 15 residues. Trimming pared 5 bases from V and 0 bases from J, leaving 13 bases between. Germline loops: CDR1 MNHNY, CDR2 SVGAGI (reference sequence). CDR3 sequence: CASSDRTATNYGYTF. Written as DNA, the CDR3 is TGTGCCAGCAGTGATCGGACAGCTACTAACTATGGCTACACCTTC.

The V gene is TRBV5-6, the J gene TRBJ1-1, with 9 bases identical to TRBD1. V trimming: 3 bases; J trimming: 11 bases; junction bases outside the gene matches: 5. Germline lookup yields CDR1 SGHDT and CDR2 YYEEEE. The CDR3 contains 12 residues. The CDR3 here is CASSSGTGWAFF. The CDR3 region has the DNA TGTGCCAGCAGCTCCGGGACAGGGTGGGCTTTCTTT.

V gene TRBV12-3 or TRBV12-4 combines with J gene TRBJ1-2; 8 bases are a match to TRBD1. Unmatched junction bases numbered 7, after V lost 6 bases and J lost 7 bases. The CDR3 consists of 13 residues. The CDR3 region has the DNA TGTGCCAGCAGGCCAGGGGGCGCGATTGGCTACACCTTC. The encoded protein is CASRPGGAIGYTF.

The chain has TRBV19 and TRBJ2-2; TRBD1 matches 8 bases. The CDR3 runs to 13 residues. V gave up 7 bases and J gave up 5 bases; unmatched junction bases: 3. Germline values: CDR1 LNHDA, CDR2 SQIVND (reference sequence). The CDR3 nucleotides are TGTGCCAGTACCCGACAGGGGACCGGGGAGCTGTTTTTT. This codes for CASTRQGTGELFF. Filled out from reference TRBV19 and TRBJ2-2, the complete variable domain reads DGGITQSPKYLFRKEGQNVTLSCEQNLNHDAMYWYRQDPGQGLRLIYYSQIVNDFQKGDIAEGYSVSREKKESFPLTVTSAQKNPTAFYLCASTRQGTGELFFGEGSRLTVL.

CDR3 coding DNA: TGTGCCAGCAGCTCAGGGGGCCTCCCCTATGGCTACACCTTC. Its translation: CASSSGGLPYGYTF. The rearrangement uses TRBV9 and TRBJ1-2; 8 nucleotides align to TRBD1. CDR3 length: 14 residues. Germline-derived CDR1 and CDR2 are SGDLS and YYNGEE. V lost 4 bases to trimming and J lost 4 bases; unmatched junction nucleotides: 6.

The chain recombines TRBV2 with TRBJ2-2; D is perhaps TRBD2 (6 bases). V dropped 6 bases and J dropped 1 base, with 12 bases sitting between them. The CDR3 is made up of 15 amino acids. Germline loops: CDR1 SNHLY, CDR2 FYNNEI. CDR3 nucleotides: TGTGCCAGCAGGGAACGGGGACTGAACACCGGGGAGCTGTTTTTT. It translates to CASRERGLNTGELFF.

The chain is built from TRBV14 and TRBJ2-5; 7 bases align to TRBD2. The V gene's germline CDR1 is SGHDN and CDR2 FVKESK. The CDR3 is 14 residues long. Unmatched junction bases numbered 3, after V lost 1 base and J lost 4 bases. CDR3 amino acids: CASSQGGGAETQYF. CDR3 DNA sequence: TGTGCCAGCAGCCAAGGGGGGGGAGCAGAGACCCAGTACTTC.

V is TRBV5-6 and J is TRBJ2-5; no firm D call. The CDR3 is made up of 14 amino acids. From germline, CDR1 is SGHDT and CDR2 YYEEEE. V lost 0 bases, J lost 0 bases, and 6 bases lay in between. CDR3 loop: CASSLAGNQETQYF. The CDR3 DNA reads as TGTGCCAGCAGCTTGGCAGGTAACCAAGAGACCCAGTACTTC.

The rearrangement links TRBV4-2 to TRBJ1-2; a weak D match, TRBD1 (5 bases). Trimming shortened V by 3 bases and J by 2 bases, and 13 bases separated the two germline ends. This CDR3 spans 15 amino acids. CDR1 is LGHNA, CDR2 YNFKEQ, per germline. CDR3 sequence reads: CASSHSGTENYGYTF. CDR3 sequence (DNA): TGTGCCAGCAGCCACAGCGGGACGGAGAACTATGGCTACACCTTC.

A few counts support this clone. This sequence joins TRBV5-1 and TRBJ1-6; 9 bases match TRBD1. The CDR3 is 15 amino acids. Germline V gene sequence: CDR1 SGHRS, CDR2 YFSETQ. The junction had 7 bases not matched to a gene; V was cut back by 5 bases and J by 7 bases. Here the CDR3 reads CASRIQTGGNSPLHF. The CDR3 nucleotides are TGCGCCAGCAGGATTCAGACAGGGGGAAATTCACCCCTCCACTTT.

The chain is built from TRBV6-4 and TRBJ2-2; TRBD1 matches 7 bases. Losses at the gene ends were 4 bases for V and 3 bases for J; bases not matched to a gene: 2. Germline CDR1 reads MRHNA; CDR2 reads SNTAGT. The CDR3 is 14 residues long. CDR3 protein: CASSGQGDTGELFF. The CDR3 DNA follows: TGTGCCAGCAGTGGACAGGGCGACACCGGGGAGCTGTTTTTT.

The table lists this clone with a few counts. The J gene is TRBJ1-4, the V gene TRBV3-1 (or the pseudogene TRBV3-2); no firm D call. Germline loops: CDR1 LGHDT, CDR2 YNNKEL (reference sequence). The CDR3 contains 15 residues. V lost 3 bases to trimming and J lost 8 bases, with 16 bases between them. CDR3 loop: CASSHRTPTGEKLFF. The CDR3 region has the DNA TGTGCCAGCAGCCATCGAACCCCAACGGGGGAAAAACTGTTTTTT.

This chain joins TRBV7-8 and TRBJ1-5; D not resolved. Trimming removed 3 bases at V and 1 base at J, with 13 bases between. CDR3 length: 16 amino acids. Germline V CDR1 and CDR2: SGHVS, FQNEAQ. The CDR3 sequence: CASSLDEGVSNQPQHF. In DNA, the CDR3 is TGTGCCAGCAGCTTGGATGAGGGTGTCAGCAATCAGCCCCAGCATTTT.

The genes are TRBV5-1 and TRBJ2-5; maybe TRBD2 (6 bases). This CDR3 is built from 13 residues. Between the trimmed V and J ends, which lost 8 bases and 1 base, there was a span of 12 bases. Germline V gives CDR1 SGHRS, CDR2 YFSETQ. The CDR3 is CASQRVPQETQYF. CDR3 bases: TGCGCCAGTCAGCGGGTACCCCAAGAGACCCAGTACTTC. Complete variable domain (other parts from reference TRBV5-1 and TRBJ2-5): KAGVTQTPRYLIKTRGQQVTLSCSPISGHRSVSWYQQTPGQGLQFLFEYFSETQRNKGNFPGRFSGRQFSNSRSEMNVSTLELGDSALYLCASQRVPQETQYFGPGTRLLVL.